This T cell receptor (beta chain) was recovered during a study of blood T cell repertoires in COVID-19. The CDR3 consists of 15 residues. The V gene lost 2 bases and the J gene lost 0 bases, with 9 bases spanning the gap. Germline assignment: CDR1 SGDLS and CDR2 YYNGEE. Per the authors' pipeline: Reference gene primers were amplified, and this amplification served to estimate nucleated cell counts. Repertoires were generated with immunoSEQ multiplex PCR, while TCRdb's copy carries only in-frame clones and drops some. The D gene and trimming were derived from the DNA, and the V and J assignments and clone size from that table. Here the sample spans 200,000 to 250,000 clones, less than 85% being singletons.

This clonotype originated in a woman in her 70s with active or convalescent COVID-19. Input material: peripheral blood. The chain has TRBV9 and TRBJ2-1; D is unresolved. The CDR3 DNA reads TGTGCCAGCAGCGTGACACAAAGCTCCTACAATGAGCAGTTCTTC. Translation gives CASSVTQSSYNEQFF.